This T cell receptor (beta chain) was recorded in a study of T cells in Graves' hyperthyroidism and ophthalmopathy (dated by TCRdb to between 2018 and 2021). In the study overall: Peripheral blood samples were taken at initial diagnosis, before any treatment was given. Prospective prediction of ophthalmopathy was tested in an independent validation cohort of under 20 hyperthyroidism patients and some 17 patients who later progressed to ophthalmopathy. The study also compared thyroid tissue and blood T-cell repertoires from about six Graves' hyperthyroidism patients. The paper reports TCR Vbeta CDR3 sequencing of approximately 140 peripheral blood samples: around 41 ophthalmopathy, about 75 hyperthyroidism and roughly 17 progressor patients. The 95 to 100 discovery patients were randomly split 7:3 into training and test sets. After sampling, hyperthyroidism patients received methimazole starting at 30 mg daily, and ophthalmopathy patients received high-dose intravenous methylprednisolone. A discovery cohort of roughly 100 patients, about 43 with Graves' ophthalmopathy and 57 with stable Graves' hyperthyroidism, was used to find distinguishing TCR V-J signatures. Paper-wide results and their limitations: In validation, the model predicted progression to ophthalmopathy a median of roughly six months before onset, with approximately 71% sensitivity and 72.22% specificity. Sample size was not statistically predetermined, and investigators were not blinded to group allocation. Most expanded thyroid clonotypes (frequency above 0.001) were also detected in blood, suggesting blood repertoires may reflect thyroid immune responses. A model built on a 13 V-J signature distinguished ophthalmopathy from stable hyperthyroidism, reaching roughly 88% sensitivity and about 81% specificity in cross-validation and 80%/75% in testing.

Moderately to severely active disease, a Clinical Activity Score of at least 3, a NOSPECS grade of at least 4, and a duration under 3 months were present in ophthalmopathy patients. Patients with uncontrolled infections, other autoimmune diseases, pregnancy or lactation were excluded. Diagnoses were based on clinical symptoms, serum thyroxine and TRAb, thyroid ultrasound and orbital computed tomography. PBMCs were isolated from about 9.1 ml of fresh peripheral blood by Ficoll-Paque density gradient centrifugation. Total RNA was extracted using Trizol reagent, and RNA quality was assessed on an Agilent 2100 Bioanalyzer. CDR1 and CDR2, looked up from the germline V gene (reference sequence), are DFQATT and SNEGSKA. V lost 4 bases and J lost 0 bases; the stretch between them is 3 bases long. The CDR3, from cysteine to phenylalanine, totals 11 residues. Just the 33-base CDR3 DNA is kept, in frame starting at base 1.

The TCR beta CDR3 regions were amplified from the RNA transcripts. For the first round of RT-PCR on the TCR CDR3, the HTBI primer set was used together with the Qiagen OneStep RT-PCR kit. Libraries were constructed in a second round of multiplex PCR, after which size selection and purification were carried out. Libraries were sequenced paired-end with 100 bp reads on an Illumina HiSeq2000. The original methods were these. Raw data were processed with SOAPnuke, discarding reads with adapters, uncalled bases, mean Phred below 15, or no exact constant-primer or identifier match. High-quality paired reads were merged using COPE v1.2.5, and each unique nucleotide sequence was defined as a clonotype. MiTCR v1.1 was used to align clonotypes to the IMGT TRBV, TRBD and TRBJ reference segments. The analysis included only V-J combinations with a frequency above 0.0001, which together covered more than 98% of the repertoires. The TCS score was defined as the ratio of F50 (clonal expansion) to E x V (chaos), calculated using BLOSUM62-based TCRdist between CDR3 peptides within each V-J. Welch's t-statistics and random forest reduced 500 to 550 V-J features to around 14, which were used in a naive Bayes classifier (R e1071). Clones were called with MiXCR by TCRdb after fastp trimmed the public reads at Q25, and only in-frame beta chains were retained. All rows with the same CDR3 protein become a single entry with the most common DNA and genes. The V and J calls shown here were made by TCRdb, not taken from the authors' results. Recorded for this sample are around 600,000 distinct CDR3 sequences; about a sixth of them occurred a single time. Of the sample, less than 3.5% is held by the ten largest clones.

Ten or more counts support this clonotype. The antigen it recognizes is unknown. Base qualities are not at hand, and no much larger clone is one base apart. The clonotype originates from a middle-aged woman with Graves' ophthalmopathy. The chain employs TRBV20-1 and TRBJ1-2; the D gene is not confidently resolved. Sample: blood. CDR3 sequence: CSATSNYGYTF. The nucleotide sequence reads TGCAGTGCTACCTCTAACTATGGCTACACCTTC.